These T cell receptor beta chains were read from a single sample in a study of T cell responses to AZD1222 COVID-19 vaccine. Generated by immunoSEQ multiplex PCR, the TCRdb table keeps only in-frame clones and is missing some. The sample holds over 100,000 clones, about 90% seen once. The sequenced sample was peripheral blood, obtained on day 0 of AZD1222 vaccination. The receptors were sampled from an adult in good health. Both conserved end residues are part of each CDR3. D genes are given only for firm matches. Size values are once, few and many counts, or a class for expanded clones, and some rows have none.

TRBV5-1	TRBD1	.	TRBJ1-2	CASKRADRVRGYTF	TGCGCCAGCAAACGGGCCGACAGGGTGAGGGGCTACACCTTC
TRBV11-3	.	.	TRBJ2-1	CASSRTAYNEQFF	TGTGCCAGCAGCCGGACAGCGTACAATGAGCAGTTCTTC
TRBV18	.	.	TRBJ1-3	CASSLYPPGTTEASGNTIYF	TGTGCCAGCTCACTCTACCCACCTGGGACTACCGAGGCCTCTGGAAACACCATATATTTT
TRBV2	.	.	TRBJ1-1	CASSLSDRTDLVTFF	TGTGCCAGCAGTCTCTCCGACCGGACAGACCTCGTGACTTTCTTT
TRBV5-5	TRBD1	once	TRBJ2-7	CASSRGQGDLGYEQYF	TGTGCCAGCAGCAGGGGACAGGGTGACCTAGGGTACGAGCAGTACTTC
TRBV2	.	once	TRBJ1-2	CASSGRGNLYGYTF	TGTGCCAGCAGTGGTAGGGGCAACCTCTATGGCTACACCTTC
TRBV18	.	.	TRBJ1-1	CASSPPGSMIEAFF	TGTGCCAGCTCACCACCGGGTAGCATGATTGAAGCTTTCTTT
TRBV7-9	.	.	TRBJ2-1	CASSLQGGIGWQFF	TGTGCCAGCAGCTTACAGGGCGGGATCGGATGGCAGTTCTTC
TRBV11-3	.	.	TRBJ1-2	CASSGSGVDYGYTF	TGTGCCAGCAGCGGGTCAGGGGTTGACTATGGCTACACCTTC
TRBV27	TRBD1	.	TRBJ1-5	CASSPGTGVEGNQPQHF	TGTGCCAGCAGTCCAGGGACAGGGGTGGAGGGCAATCAGCCCCAGCATTTT
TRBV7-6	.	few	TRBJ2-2	CASSLPVWRDSRGGELFF	TGTGCCAGCAGCTTACCCGTTTGGCGGGACTCGAGGGGCGGGGAGCTGTTTTTT
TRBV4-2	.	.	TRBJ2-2	CASSHGAGTRNTGELFF	TGTGCCAGCAGCCACGGGGCGGGGACTCGAAACACCGGGGAGCTGTTTTTT
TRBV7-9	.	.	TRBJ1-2	CASSANYGYTF	TGTGCCAGCAGCGCAAACTATGGCTACACCTTC
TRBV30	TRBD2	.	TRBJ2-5	CAWSRGLAVQTQYF	TGTGCCTGGAGTAGGGGACTAGCGGTGCAGACCCAGTACTTC
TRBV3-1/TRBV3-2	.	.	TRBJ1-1	CASSRLITGATNTEAFF	TGTGCCAGCAGCCGACTTATAACCGGGGCGACGAACACTGAAGCTTTCTTT
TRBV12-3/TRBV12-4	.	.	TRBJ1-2	CASSLWEYGYTF	TGTGCCAGCAGTTTATGGGAGTATGGCTACACCTTC
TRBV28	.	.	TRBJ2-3	CASRGGHFYTDTQYF	TGTGCCAGCAGGGGGGGACACTTTTACACAGATACGCAGTATTTT
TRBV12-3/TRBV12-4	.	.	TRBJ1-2	CASSSTPYGYTF	TGTGCCAGCAGTTCGACACCCTATGGCTACACCTTC
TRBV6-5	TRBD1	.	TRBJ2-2	CASIPGQVNTGELFF	TGTGCCAGCATTCCGGGACAGGTTAACACCGGGGAGCTGTTTTTT
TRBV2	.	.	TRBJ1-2	CASSANRDSGYTF	TGTGCCAGCAGTGCTAATAGGGACTCGGGCTACACCTTC
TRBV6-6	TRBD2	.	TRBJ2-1	CASSLLAGGQRANEQFF	TGTGCCAGCAGTCTACTAGCGGGGGGCCAAAGGGCCAATGAGCAGTTCTTC
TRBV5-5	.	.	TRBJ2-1	CASSPGTRSQGEQFF	TGTGCCAGCAGCCCCGGGACACGGTCCCAGGGTGAGCAGTTCTTC
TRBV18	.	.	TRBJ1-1	CASPPNSGDAEAFF	TGTGCCAGCCCACCAAATTCAGGCGACGCTGAAGCTTTCTTT
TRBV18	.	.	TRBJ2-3	CASSPRPNTDTQYF	TGTGCCAGCTCACCTAGGCCGAACACAGATACGCAGTATTTT
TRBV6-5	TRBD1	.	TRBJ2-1	CASTQGTGGQDEQFF	TGTGCCAGCACTCAAGGGACAGGGGGCCAGGATGAGCAGTTCTTC
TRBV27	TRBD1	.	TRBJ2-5	CASSQGSLRGPETQYF	TGTGCCAGCAGCCAAGGGTCCCTCAGGGGGCCAGAGACCCAGTACTTC
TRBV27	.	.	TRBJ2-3	CASSLLARDTQYF	TGTGCCAGCAGTTTATTGGCAAGAGATACGCAGTATTTT
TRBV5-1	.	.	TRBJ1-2	CASKGEDYGYTF	TGCGCCAGCAAGGGTGAAGACTATGGCTACACCTTC
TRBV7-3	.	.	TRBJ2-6	CASSLIGLDSGANVLTF	TGTGCCAGCAGCTTAATTGGGCTGGACTCTGGGGCCAACGTCCTGACTTTC
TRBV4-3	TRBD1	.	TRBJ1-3	CASSQTGGGVDTIYF	TGCGCCAGCAGCCAGACAGGGGGGGGTGTAGACACCATATATTTT
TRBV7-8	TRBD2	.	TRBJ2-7	CASTASGGYEQYF	TGCGCCAGTACGGCTAGCGGGGGTTACGAGCAGTACTTC
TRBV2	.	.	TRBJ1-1	CASRGQPVGNTEAFF	TGTGCCAGCAGGGGACAACCGGTTGGGAACACTGAAGCTTTCTTT
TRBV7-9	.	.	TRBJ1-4	CASRSPGEKLFF	TGTGCCAGCAGGTCGCCCGGGGAGAAACTGTTTTTT
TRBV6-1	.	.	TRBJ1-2	CASSDNGLAGYTF	TGTGCCAGCAGTGATAACGGGCTGGCGGGCTACACCTTC
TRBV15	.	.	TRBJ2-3	CATSRPTESSTDTQYF	TGTGCCACCAGCAGACCGACAGAATCTAGCACAGATACGCAGTATTTT
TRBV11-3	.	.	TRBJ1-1	CASSLDLGRTGAFF	TGTGCCAGCAGCTTAGATCTAGGTAGGACCGGAGCTTTCTTT
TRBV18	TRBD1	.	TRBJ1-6	CASSLDRGDNSPLHF	TGTGCCAGCTCCCTGGACAGGGGGGATAATTCACCCCTCCACTTT
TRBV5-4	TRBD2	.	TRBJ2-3	CASSLALAGRADTQYF	TGTGCCAGCAGCTTGGCCCTAGCGGGACGGGCAGATACGCAGTATTTT
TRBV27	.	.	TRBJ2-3	CASSSASTDTQYF	TGTGCCAGCAGTTCAGCTAGCACAGATACGCAGTATTTT
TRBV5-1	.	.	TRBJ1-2	CASSPIQRRSVGGPNYGYTF	TGCGCCAGCAGCCCAATCCAAAGACGCTCAGTTGGGGGCCCTAACTATGGCTACACCTTC